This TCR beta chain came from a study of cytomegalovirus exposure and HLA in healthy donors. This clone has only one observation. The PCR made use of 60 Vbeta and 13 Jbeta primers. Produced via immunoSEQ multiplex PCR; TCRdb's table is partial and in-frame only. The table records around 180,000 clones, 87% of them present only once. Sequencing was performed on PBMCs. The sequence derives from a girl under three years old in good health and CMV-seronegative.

The CDR3 sequence: CASKGVEAGANTQYF. In DNA form, the CDR3 reads TGTGCCAGCAAAGGAGTCGAGGCGGGAGCGAATACGCAGTATTTT. This rearrangement joins TRBV27 to TRBJ2-3, with TRBD2 matching 7 bases. The length of the CDR3 is 15 residues. V lost 7 bases to trimming and J lost 7 bases; unmatched junction nucleotides: 14. Germline loops: CDR1 MNHEY, CDR2 SMNVEV (reference sequence).